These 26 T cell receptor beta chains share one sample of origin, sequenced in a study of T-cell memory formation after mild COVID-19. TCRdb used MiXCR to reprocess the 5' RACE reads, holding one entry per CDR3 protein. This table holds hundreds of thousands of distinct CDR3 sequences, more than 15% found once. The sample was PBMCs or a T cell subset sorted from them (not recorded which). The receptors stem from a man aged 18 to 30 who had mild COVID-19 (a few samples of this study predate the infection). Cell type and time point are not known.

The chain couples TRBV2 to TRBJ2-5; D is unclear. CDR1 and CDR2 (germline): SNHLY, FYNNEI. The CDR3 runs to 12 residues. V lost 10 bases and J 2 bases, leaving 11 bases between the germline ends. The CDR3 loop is CATSLGQETQYF. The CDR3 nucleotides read TGTGCCACCTCCCTTGGACAAGAGACCCAGTACTTC. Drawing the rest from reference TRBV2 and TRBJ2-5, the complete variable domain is EPEVTQTPSHQVTQMGQEVILRCVPISNHLYFYWYRQILGQKVEFLVSFYNNEISEKSEIFDDQFSVERPDGSNFTLKIRSTKLEDSAMYFCATSLGQETQYFGPGTRLLVL.

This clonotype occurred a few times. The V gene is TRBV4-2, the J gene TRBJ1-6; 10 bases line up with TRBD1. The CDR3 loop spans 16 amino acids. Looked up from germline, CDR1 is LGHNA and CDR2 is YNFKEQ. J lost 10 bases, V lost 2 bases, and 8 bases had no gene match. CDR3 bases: TGTGCCAGCAGCCAAATGCAAGACAGGGGGCGATCACCCCTCCACTTT. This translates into CASSQMQDRGRSPLHF.

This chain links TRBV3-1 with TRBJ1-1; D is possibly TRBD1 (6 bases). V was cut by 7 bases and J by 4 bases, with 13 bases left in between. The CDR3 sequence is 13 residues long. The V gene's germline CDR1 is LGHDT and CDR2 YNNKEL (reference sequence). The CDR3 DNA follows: TGTGCCAGCACCCCCCGGGGGGCCACTGAAGCTTTCTTT. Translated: CASTPRGATEAFF.

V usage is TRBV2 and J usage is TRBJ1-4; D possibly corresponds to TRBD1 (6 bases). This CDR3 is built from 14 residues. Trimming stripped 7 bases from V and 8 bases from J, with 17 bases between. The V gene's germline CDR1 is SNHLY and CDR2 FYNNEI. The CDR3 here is CASKTVGTSEKLFF. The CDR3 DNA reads TGTGCCAGCAAGACAGTCGGGACAAGCGAAAAACTGTTTTTT.

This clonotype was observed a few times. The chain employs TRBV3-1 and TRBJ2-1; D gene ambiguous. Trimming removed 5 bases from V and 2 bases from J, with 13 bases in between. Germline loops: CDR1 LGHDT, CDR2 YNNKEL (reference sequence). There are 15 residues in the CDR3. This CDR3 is CASSLSSLAYNEQFF. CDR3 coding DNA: TGTGCCAGCAGCTTAAGCAGTCTCGCCTACAATGAGCAGTTCTTC.

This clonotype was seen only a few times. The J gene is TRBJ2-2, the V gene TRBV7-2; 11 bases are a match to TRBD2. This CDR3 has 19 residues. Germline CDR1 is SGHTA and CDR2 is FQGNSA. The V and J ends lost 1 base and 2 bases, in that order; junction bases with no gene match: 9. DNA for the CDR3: TGTGCCAGCAGCTTAGGCCCTCGACTAGCGGGGTATAACACCGGGGAGCTGTTTTTT. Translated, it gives CASSLGPRLAGYNTGELFF. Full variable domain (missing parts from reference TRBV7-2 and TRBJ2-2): GAGVSQSPSNKVTEKGKDVELRCDPISGHTALYWYRQSLGQGLEFLIYFQGNSAPDKSGLPSDRFSAERTGGSVSTLTIQRTQQEDSAVYLCASSLGPRLAGYNTGELFFGEGSRLTVL.

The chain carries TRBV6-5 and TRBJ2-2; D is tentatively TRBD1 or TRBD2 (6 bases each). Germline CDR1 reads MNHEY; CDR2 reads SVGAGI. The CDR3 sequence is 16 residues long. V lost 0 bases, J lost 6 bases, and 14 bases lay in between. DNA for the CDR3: TGTGCCAGCAGTTACTCGCCGGGGGCTAACGCCGGGGAGCTGTTTTTT. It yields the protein CASSYSPGANAGELFF.

This chain's CDR3 is CASGLVLGGPYNEQFF. As DNA, the CDR3 is TGTGCTAGTGGTTTGGTACTGGGGGGCCCGTACAATGAGCAGTTCTTC. This chain uses TRBV12-5 with TRBJ2-1, with D tentatively TRBD1 or TRBD2 (6 bases each). The CDR3 runs to 16 residues. The germline V and J ends were trimmed by 0 bases and 4 bases, with 13 bases remaining between them. Germline CDR1 and CDR2: LGHNT and FRNRAP.

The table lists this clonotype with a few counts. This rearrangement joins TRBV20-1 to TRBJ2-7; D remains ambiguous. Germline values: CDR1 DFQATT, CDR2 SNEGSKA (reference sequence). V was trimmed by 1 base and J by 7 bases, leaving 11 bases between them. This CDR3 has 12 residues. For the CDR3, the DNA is TGCAGTGCTAGAGGTCTCGGCTTTGAGCAGTACGTC. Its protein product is CSARGLGFEQYV.

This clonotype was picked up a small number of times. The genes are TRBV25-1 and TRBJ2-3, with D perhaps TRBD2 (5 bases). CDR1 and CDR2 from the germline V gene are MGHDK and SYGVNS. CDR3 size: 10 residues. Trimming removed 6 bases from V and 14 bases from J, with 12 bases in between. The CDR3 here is CASRGPRVYF. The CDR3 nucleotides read TGTGCCAGCAGAGGGCCGCGGGTGTATTTT.

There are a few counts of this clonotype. The CDR3 loop is CASSQAGVGNTIYF. CDR3 DNA sequence: TGTGCCAGCAGCCAAGCAGGGGTTGGAAACACCATATATTTT. The V and J genes are TRBV4-2 and TRBJ1-3, with D possibly matching TRBD1 (6 bases). This CDR3 region has 14 residues. The V gene's germline CDR1 is LGHNA and CDR2 YNFKEQ. Trimming removed 1 base at V and 3 bases at J, with 7 bases between.

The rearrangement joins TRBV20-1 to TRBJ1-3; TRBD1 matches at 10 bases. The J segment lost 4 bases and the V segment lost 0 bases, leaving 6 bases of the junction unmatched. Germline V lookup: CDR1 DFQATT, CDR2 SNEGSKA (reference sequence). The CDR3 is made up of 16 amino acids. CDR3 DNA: TGCAGTGCTAGAGAGCAGACAGGGGGCACGGGAAACACCATATATTTT. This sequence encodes CSAREQTGGTGNTIYF.

CDR3 protein: CASRSQGPGLLEQFF. The CDR3 region has the DNA TGTGCCAGCAGGTCACAGGGGCCCGGTTTATTAGAGCAGTTCTTC. This chain joins TRBV28 and TRBJ2-1, with 7 bases fitting TRBD1. The trim removed 6 bases at V and 10 bases at J, leaving 15 bases unmatched. The CDR3 extends over 15 amino acids. Germline-derived CDR1 and CDR2 are MDHEN and SYDVKM.

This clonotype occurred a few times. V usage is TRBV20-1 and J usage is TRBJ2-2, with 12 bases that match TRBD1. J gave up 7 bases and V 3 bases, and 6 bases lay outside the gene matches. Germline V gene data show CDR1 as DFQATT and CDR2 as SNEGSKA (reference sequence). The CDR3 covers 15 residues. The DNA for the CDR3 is TGCAGTGCTAGGGGGACAGGGGGCTCTCTCGGGGAGCTGTTTTTT. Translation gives CSARGTGGSLGELFF.

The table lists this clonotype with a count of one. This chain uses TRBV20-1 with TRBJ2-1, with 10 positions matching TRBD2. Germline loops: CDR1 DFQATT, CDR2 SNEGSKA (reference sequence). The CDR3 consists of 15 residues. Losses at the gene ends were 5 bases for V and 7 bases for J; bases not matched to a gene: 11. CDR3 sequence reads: CSAPKLAGAINEQFF. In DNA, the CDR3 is TGCAGTGCTCCGAAGCTAGCGGGGGCCATAAATGAGCAGTTCTTC.

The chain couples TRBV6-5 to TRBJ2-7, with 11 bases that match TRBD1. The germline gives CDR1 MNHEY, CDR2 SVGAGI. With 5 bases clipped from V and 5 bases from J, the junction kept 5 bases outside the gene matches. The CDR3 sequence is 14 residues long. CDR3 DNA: TGTGCCAGCAGTAGGGGACAGGGGGTAGACGAGCAGTACGTC. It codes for CASSRGQGVDEQYV.

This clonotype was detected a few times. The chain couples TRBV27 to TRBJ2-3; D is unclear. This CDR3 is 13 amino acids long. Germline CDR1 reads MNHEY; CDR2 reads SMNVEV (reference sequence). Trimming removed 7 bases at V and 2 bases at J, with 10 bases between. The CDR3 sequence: CASMRGFTDTQYF. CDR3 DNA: TGTGCCAGCATGCGTGGTTTCACAGATACGCAGTATTTT.

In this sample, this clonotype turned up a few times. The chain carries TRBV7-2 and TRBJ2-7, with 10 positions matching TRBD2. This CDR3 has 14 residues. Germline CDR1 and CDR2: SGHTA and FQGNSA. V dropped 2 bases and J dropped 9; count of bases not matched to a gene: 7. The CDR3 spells CASSLRAGGPRQYF. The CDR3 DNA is TGTGCCAGCAGCTTAAGAGCGGGGGGGCCGCGGCAGTACTTC.

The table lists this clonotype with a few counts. CDR3 region: CATRTQYEQYV. The DNA for the CDR3 is TGTGCCACCCGGACCCAATACGAGCAGTACGTC. The chain has TRBV10-3 and TRBJ2-7, with unresolved D. The germline gives CDR1 ENHRY, CDR2 SYGVKD. Trimming shortened V by 10 bases and J by 4 bases, and 11 bases separated the two germline ends. The CDR3 loop spans 11 amino acids.

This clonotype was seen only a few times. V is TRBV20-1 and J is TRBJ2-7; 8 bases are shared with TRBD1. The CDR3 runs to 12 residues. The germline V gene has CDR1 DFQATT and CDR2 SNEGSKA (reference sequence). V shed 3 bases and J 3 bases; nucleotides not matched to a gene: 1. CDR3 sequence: CSASTGGYEQYF. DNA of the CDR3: TGCAGTGCTAGCACAGGGGGCTACGAGCAGTACTTC.

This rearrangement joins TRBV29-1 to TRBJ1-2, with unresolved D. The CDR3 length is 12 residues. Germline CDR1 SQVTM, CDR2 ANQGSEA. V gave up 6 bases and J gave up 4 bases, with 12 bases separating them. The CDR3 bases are TGCAGCGTGGCGAGGGAGGTCTATGGCTACACCTTC. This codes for CSVAREVYGYTF.

The CDR3 DNA sequence: TGTGCCAGCCGTGCGGAGATCTACGAGCAGTACTTC. Its protein product is CASRAEIYEQYF. This sequence joins TRBV6-2 or TRBV6-3 and TRBJ2-7; D not resolved. The ends were cut back, 8 bases at V and 3 bases at J, with 11 bases in the middle. This CDR3 contains 12 residues. The germline V gene has CDR1 MNHEY and CDR2 SVGEGT.

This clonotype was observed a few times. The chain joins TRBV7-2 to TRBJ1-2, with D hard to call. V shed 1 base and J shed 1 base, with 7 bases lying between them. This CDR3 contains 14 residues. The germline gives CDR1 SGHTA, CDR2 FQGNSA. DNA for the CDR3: TGTGCCAGCAGCTTAGTTACCGATAACTATGGCTACACCTTC. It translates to CASSLVTDNYGYTF. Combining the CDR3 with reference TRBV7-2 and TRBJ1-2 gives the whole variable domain GAGVSQSPSNKVTEKGKDVELRCDPISGHTALYWYRQSLGQGLEFLIYFQGNSAPDKSGLPSDRFSAERTGGSVSTLTIQRTQQEDSAVYLCASSLVTDNYGYTFGSGTRLTVV.

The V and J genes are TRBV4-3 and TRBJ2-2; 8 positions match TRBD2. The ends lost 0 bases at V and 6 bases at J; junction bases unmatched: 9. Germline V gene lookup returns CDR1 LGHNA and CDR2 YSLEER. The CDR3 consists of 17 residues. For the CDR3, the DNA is TGCGCCAGCAGCCAAGATTACGGGAGGGTCGAGTCCGGGGAGCTGTTTTTT. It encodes CASSQDYGRVESGELFF.

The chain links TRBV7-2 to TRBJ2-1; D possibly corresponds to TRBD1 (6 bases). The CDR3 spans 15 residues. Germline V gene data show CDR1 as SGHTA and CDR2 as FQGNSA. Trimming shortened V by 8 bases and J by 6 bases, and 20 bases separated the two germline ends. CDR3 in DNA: TGTGCCAGCGGGGGAACAGGGCCCCTAGGCAATGAGCAGTTCTTC. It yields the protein CASGGTGPLGNEQFF.

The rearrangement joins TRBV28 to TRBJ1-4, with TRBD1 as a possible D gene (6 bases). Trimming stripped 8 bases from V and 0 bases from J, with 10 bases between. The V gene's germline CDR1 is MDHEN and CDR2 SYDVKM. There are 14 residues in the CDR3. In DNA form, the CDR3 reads TGTGCCAGCGCAGGGGATGCAACTAATGAAAAACTGTTTTTT. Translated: CASAGDATNEKLFF. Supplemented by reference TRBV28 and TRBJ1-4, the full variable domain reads DVKVTQSSRYLVKRTGEKVFLECVQDMDHENMFWYRQDPGLGLRLIYFSYDVKMKEKGDIPEGYSVSREKKERFSLILESASTNQTSMYLCASAGDATNEKLFFGSGTQLSVL.